This TCR beta chain was recorded in a study of siplizumab effects on memory and regulatory T cells (dated by TCRdb to about 2019). The study in broad terms: The effect of the anti-CD2 antibody siplizumab on alloreactive T-cell subsets was examined in allogeneic mixed lymphocyte reactions constructed from human PBMCs. The research as a whole found: Compared with memory T cells, unstimulated naive T cells appeared more diverse, and naive cells seemed to make a substantial contribution to the alloresponse. The suppressive function of proliferating Tregs from siplizumab cultures was not functionally confirmed. Because sequences below about 10^-5 frequency were poorly captured, only a minor fraction of alloreactive clones could be mapped to unstimulated subsets. In reactions with siplizumab, an average of approximately 69% of mappable alloreactive CD4+ clones were Treg-derived, compared with 25% to 30% in control reactions. The cumulative frequency of alloreactive sequences traceable to unstimulated CD4+ memory T cells was significantly reduced by siplizumab. A naive or memory phenotype could not be assigned to roughly 75-96% of proliferating CD4+ or CD8+ clones.

The protocol used for the library was the immunoSEQ multiplex PCR assay. Around 100,000 TCR templates per sample were assayed by the deep sequencing platform. Genomic DNA extracted from sorted T cells was used for TCRbeta CDR3 sequencing. Per the original workflow: The R programming language was used for clonal analysis of the TCRbeta CDR3 data. Unstimulated samples were compared with post-reaction CFSE-low samples to define alloreactive CD4+ and CD8+ clones. Regulatory or non-regulatory origin was assigned to alloreactive CD4+ clones by matching of sequences to sorted unstimulated Treg and non-Treg repertoires. TCRdb limited this immuneACCESS table to in-frame rearrangements with V and J called. A share of clones is missing; checked studies link under half to unresolved V genes, and the rest is unexplained. That table furnishes V, J and clone size, whereas the DNA furnished D and trimming. Here the sample has roughly 100,000 clones; around 93% occur a single time. The ten largest account for 0.32% of the sample.

Regarding this clone: The antigen it binds to is not known. No base quality information exists; no much larger clone differs at one position.

Sorted unstimulated T cells and proliferating T cells recovered from mixed lymphocyte reactions were subjected to TCRbeta CDR3 sequencing. Fresh whole blood from around eleven HLA-typed healthy donors served as the source for isolating PBMCs. Sample: CD4+ T cells sorted from blood. The TCR sequence derives from a human donor in good health.

The nucleotide sequence is TGCGCCAGCAGCTTGGACAAGGCAGGTAGCACAGATACGCAGTATTTT. It is translated as CASSLDKAGSTDTQYF. The sequence links TRBV5-1 to TRBJ2-3; too little of a D gene remains to name it. Sequences SGHRS (CDR1) and YFSETQ (CDR2) are obtained from the germline V gene. The V end loses 0 bases and the J end loses 0 bases, and a stretch of 11 bases separates them. The CDR3 has 16 amino acids, counting the end cysteine and phenylalanine. Of all the DNA, just the CDR3 is kept, 48 bases in frame from base 1.